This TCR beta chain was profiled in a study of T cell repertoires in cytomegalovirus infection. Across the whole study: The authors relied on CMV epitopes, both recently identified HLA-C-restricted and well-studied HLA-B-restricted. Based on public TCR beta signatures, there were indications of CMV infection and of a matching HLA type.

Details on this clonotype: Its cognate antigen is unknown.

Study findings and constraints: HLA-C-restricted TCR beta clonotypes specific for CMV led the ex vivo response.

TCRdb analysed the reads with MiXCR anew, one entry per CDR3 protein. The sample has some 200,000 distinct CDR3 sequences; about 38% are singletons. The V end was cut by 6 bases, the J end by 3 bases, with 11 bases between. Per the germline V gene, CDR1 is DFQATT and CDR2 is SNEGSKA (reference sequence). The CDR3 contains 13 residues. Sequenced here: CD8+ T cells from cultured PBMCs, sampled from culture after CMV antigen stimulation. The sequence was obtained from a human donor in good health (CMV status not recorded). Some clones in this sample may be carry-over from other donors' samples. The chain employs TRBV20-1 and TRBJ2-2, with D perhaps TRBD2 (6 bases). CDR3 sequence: CSARDWDTGELFF. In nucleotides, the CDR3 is TGCAGTGCCAGGGACTGGGACACCGGGGAGCTGTTTTTT.